Listed below are T cell receptor beta chains from one sample, sequenced in a study of memory CD4+ T cells and cytomegalovirus serostatus. Clones were read by immunoSEQ multiplex PCR, and TCRdb kept only the in-frame ones, dropping some. The sample contains fewer than 50,000 clones, 79% of which appear only once. The sequencing sample was made of memory CD4+ T cells from blood. These receptors were obtained from an adult in good health and CMV-seronegative. Both conserved end residues are part of each CDR3. D genes are given only for firm matches. Part of the rows lack a size; the others show once, few, many or a class for expanded clones.

clone_size | j_call | d_call | v_call | cdr3_aa
- | TRBJ1-2 | - | TRBV9 | CASSVGRKNYGYTF
- | TRBJ2-6 | - | TRBV10-3 | CAISESVSGANVLTF
- | TRBJ2-3 | - | TRBV9 | CASSVEVGRNTDTQYF
- | TRBJ1-2 | - | TRBV10-3 | CAISEIGGDNYGYTF
- | TRBJ1-1 | - | TRBV27 | CASSLSRNVRDLRSTEAFF
- | TRBJ2-5 | - | TRBV12-2 | CASRLGPGQGSSQETQYF
- | TRBJ1-2 | - | TRBV2 | CASSGKGSYGYTF
- | TRBJ2-5 | TRBD2 | TRBV7-2 | CASSSGLATRETQYF
- | TRBJ2-1 | - | TRBV6-5 | CASSYLRGSEQFF
- | TRBJ2-7 | - | TRBV19 | CASSNTGTGVVEQYF
- | TRBJ1-1 | - | TRBV6-6 | CASTETLLSEAFF
once | TRBJ1-2 | TRBD1 | TRBV29-1 | CSVEDRTGLGYTF
- | TRBJ2-2 | TRBD2 | TRBV10-3 | CAISSPPGLAGGWVTGELFF
- | TRBJ2-7 | - | TRBV7-9 | CASSTRESSYEQYF
- | TRBJ2-2 | - | TRBV19 | CASSKQGRVGELFF
- | TRBJ1-2 | - | TRBV15 | CATSHTSGGYTF
medium-sized | TRBJ1-4 | - | TRBV7-9 | CASSLLLRGNEKLFF
- | TRBJ1-4 | - | TRBV20-1 | CSARNNEKLFF
- | TRBJ2-7 | TRBD1 | TRBV30 | CAWTGGISYEQYF
- | TRBJ1-5 | - | TRBV9 | CASSAGPLPNQPQHF
- | TRBJ2-1 | TRBD2 | TRBV11-2 | CASSLGLWGRGSYNEQFF
- | TRBJ2-1 | - | TRBV10-3 | CAINLQGENEQFF
- | TRBJ1-2 | - | TRBV11-2 | CASSLFGGGYGYTF
- | TRBJ1-1 | - | TRBV28 | CASSLGPMITEAFF
- | TRBJ1-1 | - | TRBV11-1 | CASSLEGEAFF
- | TRBJ1-2 | - | TRBV28 | CASRIDQSNYGYTF
- | TRBJ1-4 | - | TRBV19 | CASSSRGEANEKLFF
few | TRBJ1-1 | TRBD1 | TRBV5-4 | CASNPTGRNTEAFF
- | TRBJ1-2 | - | TRBV10-3 | CAISESGGLRQTAGYTF
- | TRBJ1-1 | - | TRBV5-1 | CASSYRENTEAFF
- | TRBJ2-5 | - | TRBV5-4 | CASSGDWKQETQYF
once | TRBJ1-3 | - | TRBV4-1 | CASSRGSSGNTIYF
once | TRBJ2-7 | TRBD1 | TRBV11-2 | CASSSLKGARNEQYF
few | TRBJ1-2 | TRBD1 | TRBV7-9 | CASSPMSRDRLYGYTF
- | TRBJ2-3 | - | TRBV20-1 | CSPGDTDTQYF
- | TRBJ1-1 | - | TRBV5-1 | CASSAEGRTEAFF
- | TRBJ2-4 | - | TRBV19 | CASSIASGSNIQYF
- | TRBJ1-5 | - | TRBV30 | CAWSRKGNQPQHF
- | TRBJ1-5 | - | TRBV27 | CASSDRPNQPQHF
- | TRBJ1-1 | - | TRBV5-6 | CASSLAGASEAFF
- | TRBJ1-5 | - | TRBV7-2 | CASSSGLVNQPQHF
- | TRBJ1-1 | TRBD1 | TRBV19 | CASLRTGVNTEAFF
once | TRBJ2-5 | - | TRBV7-9 | CASSSSDQGQTQYF
few | TRBJ2-1 | - | TRBV20-1 | CSAPSYNEQFF
- | TRBJ2-1 | TRBD2 | TRBV27 | CASSFRVTGGINEQFF
once | TRBJ1-1 | - | TRBV6-5 | CASSDGLSTWAFF
- | TRBJ2-3 | - | TRBV19 | CASSFLGGTDTQYF
- | TRBJ1-2 | - | TRBV18 | CASSPPILMYGYTF
- | TRBJ1-2 | - | TRBV19 | CASIGYYGYTF
- | TRBJ1-3 | - | TRBV30 | CAWRIGDSGNTIYF
few | TRBJ2-1 | TRBD2 | TRBV4-1 | CASSHGSGIGSYNEQFF
- | TRBJ1-2 | - | TRBV5-6 | CASSIYRVGTYGYTF
- | TRBJ2-7 | - | TRBV5-8 | CASSLSWAGSYEQYF